A single T cell receptor (beta chain) is shown here with its context. Antigen specificity is unknown. Naivety among CD8 cells was defined by CD45RO negativity and positive CCR7 selection, thereby excluding terminally differentiated effector memory CD45RA+ cells. There were only Caucasian adults among the donors, and all lived in Nashville, Tennessee. The assay used deep level. The method was immunoSEQ multiplex PCR; TCRdb's version includes in-frame clones alone and lacks a portion of them. In the table there are millions of clones, approximately 94% of which are singletons. This sample is drawn from a study of shared clonotypes between healthy human individuals. As for the study in general: CD4 naive cells filled three plates per donor, CD4 memory three, CD8 naive two and CD8 memory one. Overall study results and limits: Naive CD4 clonotypes overlapped across a few donors at roughly 5.1%.

Sequencing used naive CD8+ T cells sorted from blood. The TCR comes from a man between 18 and 35 years old in good health.

The chain's CDR3 is CASSLDSGEYNEQFF. The CDR3 nucleotides are TGTGCCAGCAGCTTGGATAGCGGAGAGTACAATGAGCAGTTCTTC. The J gene is TRBJ2-1, the V gene TRBV5-4, with TRBD2 as a possible D gene (6 bases). V was cut by 0 bases and J by 4 bases, with 11 bases left in between. This CDR3 has 15 residues. CDR1 SGHNT and CDR2 YYREEE come from the germline V gene (reference sequence).